Listed below are T cell receptor beta chains from one sample, sequenced in a study of blood T cells in healthy people across ages. Each CDR3 protein gets one entry after TCRdb re-called the 5' RACE reads with MiXCR. Of roughly 700,000 distinct CDR3 sequences in the sample, about a third are singletons; the top ten hold just over 15%. The sample taken for sequencing was blood. The receptors shown here come from a woman of 80 years or more in good health. CDR3s include the opening cysteine and the closing phenylalanine or tryptophan. A D gene is named only where the DNA matches it firmly. The size of a clone is reported for some rows only, either as once, few or many, or as a class for expanded clones.

TRBJ2-3,.,TRBV12-3/TRBV12-4,.,15,TGTGCCAGCAGTTTTACGCAAGTGGGCACAGATACGGAGTATTTT,CASSFTQVGTDTEYF
TRBJ2-2,.,TRBV20-1,.,12,TGCAGTGCTAGACAAAACACCGGGGAGCTGTTTTTT,CSARQNTGELFF
TRBJ1-3,.,TRBV3-1,.,13,TGTGCCAGCAGCCAAGAGGGGGAGGACACCATATATTTT,CASSQEGEDTIYF
TRBJ2-5,many,TRBV7-9,TRBD2,13,TGTGCCAGCAGCTCGGCGGGGGTTGAGACCCAGTACTTC,CASSSAGVETQYF
TRBJ1-5,many,TRBV6-2/TRBV6-3,TRBD1,16,TGTGCCAGCAGTTACCGCAAGACAGGGGGGCATCAGCCCCAGCATTTT,CASSYRKTGGHQPQHF
TRBJ2-5,.,TRBV7-2,.,14,TGTGCCAGCAGCTTAACTAGGGCGGGAAGTGAGCAGTACTTC,CASSLTRAGSEQYF
TRBJ2-1,few,TRBV6-5,TRBD1,11,TGTGCCAGCAGGACAGGGAATGAGCAGTTCTTC,CASRTGNEQFF
TRBJ1-1,.,TRBV5-6,.,15,TGTGCCAGCAGCTTACCGGGCGGGGCCGACACTGAAGCTTTCTTT,CASSLPGGADTEAFF
TRBJ2-7,.,TRBV12-3/TRBV12-4,TRBD2,18,TGTGCCAGCAGTTCTTACGGACTGAGGGAGGGGAGGGGCTACGAGCAGTACTTC,CASSSYGLREGRGYEQYF
TRBJ1-2,.,TRBV6-5,TRBD1,16,TGTGCCAACAGTTACTTGGGGACAGGGGCGTCCTATGGCTACACCTTC,CANSYLGTGASYGYTF
TRBJ1-1,.,TRBV15,.,14,TGTGCCGCCAGCAGAGAAGACCGGGACACTGAAGCTTTCTTT,CAASREDRDTEAFF
TRBJ1-2,many,TRBV4-2,.,15,TGTGCCAGCAGCCTCCCCCTCGGGCAGGGTGATGGCTACACCTTC,CASSLPLGQGDGYTF
TRBJ2-3,many,TRBV15,.,15,TGTGCCACCAGCCCGAGGGCGGGGAGCACAGATACGCAGTATTTT,CATSPRAGSTDTQYF
TRBJ2-5,.,TRBV20-1,.,14,TGCAGTGCTAGAGATCTACTGGGAAGGGAGACCCAGTACTTC,CSARDLLGRETQYF
TRBJ2-7,.,TRBV6-1,.,15,TGTGCCAGCAGTGATGGGGGCGGATATTACTACGAGCAGTACTTC,CASSDGGGYYYEQYF
TRBJ2-2,.,TRBV7-2,.,15,TGTGCCAGCAGCTTAAGTGGCAAGAGGACCGGGGAGCTGTTTTTT,CASSLSGKRTGELFF
TRBJ2-2,few,TRBV29-1,TRBD2,15,TGCAGCGTGCGAAACTCGGGGGGTAGGGCCGGGGAGCTGTTTTTT,CSVRNSGGRAGELFF
TRBJ2-1,many,TRBV5-1,.,16,TGCGCCAGCAGCTTGGCCGGCAGGGGGGGTTACAATGAGCAGTTCTTC,CASSLAGRGGYNEQFF
TRBJ1-6,.,TRBV18,TRBD1,14,TGTGCCAGCGCCCGGGACAGGAGTAATTCACCCCTCCACTTT,CASARDRSNSPLHF
TRBJ2-5,many,TRBV10-3,.,15,TGTGCCATCAGTGAGTCCTTGGGCTCCCAAGAGACCCAGTACTTC,CAISESLGSQETQYF
TRBJ1-2,.,TRBV2,.,17,TGTGCCAGCAGTCCGACGACAGGCACCCTTCCTTGGGGTGGCTACACCTTC,CASSPTTGTLPWGGYTF
TRBJ1-4,.,TRBV7-8,.,15,TGTACCAGCAGCTTCGGTGGGGGCCTTAATGAAAAACTGTTTTTT,CTSSFGGGLNEKLFF
TRBJ2-1,many,TRBV6-1,.,14,TGTGCCTCTCAGCTGGGGGTCCAGAACAATGAGCAGTTCTTC,CASQLGVQNNEQFF
TRBJ2-3,.,TRBV5-1,.,15,TGCGCCAGCAGCACAACAGGGCCTAGCACAGATACGCAGTATTTT,CASSTTGPSTDTQYF
TRBJ1-5,few,TRBV7-9,.,14,TGTGCCAGCAGCTTAATCGGGGCGCATCAGCCCCAGCATTTT,CASSLIGAHQPQHF
TRBJ1-4,.,TRBV4-1,TRBD1,16,TGCGCCAGCAGCCAAGTTTTGGGACAGGGGGGCGAAAAACTGTTTTTT,CASSQVLGQGGEKLFF
TRBJ2-5,many,TRBV29-1,.,13,TGCAGCGCTGCCCCGGGGATCGGGGAGACCCAGTACTTC,CSAAPGIGETQYF
TRBJ2-7,.,TRBV3-1,.,15,TGTGCCAGCAGCCAAGATCCGGGACAATTCTACGAGCAGTACTTC,CASSQDPGQFYEQYF
TRBJ2-1,many,TRBV11-2,.,13,TGTGCCAGCAGCTTAGAGCCGGGGACGGGGCAGTTCTTC,CASSLEPGTGQFF
TRBJ1-2,few,TRBV28,TRBD1,15,TGTGCCAGCAATCTTGGACAGGGGAAGGCCTATGGCTACACCTTC,CASNLGQGKAYGYTF
TRBJ2-1,.,TRBV7-2,.,15,TGTGCCAGCAGTAAAGACGGAGCCTCCTACAATGAGCAGTTCTTC,CASSKDGASYNEQFF
TRBJ2-1,many,TRBV20-1,.,14,TGCAGTGCTAGGGTGGCCGGGGGTGTCAATGAGCAGTTCTTC,CSARVAGGVNEQFF
TRBJ1-2,many,TRBV28,TRBD1,18,TGTGCCAGCAGTTCCCAGGGGACAGGGATGGGCTCTAACTATGGCTACACCTTC,CASSSQGTGMGSNYGYTF